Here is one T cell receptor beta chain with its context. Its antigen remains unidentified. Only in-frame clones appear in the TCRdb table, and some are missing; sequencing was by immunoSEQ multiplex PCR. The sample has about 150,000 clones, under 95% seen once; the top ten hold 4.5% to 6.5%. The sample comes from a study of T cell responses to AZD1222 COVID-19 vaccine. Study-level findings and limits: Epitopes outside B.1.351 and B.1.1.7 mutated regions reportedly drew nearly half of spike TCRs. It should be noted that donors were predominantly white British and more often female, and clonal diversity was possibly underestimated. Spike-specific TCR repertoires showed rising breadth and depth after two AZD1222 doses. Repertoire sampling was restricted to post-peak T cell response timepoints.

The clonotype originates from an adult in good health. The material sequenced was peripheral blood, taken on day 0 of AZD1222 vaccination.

The DNA of the CDR3 is TGTGCCAGTAGTATTAGCGGGCTAGTCTCGTACGAGCAGTACTTC. Amino acid sequence: CASSISGLVSYEQYF. The genes are TRBV19 and TRBJ2-7; TRBD2 agrees at 7 bases. V shed 3 bases, J shed 4 bases, and the junction held 9 bases outside the gene matches. The V gene's germline CDR1 is LNHDA and CDR2 SQIVND (reference sequence). The CDR3 has 15 residues. Using reference TRBV19 and TRBJ2-7 for the parts outside the CDR3, the full variable domain is DGGITQSPKYLFRKEGQNVTLSCEQNLNHDAMYWYRQDPGQGLRLIYYSQIVNDFQKGDIAEGYSVSREKKESFPLTVTSAQKNPTAFYLCASSISGLVSYEQYFGPGTRLTVT.